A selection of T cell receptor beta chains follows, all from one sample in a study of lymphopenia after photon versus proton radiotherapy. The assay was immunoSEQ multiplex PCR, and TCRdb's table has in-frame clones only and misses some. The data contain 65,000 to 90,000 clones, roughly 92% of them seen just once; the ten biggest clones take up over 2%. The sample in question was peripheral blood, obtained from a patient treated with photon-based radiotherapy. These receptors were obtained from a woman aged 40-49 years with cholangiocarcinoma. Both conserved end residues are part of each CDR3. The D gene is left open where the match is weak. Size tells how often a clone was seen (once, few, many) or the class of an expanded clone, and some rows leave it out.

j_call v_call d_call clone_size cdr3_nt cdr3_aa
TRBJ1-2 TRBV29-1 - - TGCAGCGTTGTTACAGACGCTAACTATGGCTACACCTTC CSVVTDANYGYTF
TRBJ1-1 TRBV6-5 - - TGTGCCAGCAGTTCCGGTCAAACCACTGAAGCTTTCTTT CASSSGQTTEAFF
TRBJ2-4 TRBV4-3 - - TGCGCCAGCAGCCAAGATGGTACTGGCTCGAACATTCAGTACTTC CASSQDGTGSNIQYF
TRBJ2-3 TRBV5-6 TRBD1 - TGTGCCAGCAGCTCGACCGGGACAGGGGGCACGGATACGCAGTATTTT CASSSTGTGGTDTQYF
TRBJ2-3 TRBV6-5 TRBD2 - TGTGCCAGCAGTTACAGGACTAGCGGAACAGATACGCAGTATTTT CASSYRTSGTDTQYF
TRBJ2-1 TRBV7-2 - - TGTGCCAGCAGCATGACGGGAGCTTACTACAATGAGCAGTTCTTC CASSMTGAYYNEQFF
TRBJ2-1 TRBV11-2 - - TGTGCCAGCAGCCCTACGGACTCTTTTGATGAGCAGTTCTTC CASSPTDSFDEQFF
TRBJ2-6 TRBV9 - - TGTGCCAGCAGCGTAGGTCCCCCCGGGACGGGTGGGGCCAACGTCCTGACTTTC CASSVGPPGTGGANVLTF
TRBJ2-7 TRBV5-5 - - TGTGCCAGCAGCTTATCAGGTGACTCCTACGAGCAGTACTTC CASSLSGDSYEQYF
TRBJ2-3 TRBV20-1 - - TGCAGTGCTAGTAAGGCAGATACGCAGTATTTT CSASKADTQYF
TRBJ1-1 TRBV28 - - TGTGCCAGCAGTATAAACTCCCGGGACCCGAACACTGAAGCTTTCTTT CASSINSRDPNTEAFF
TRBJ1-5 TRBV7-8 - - TGTGCCAGCAGCCCAACGAGCAATCAGCCCCAGCATTTT CASSPTSNQPQHF
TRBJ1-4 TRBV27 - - TGTGCCAGCACTAGTCGGGGGGGGAATGAAAAACTGTTTTTT CASTSRGGNEKLFF
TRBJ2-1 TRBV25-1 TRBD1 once TGTGCCAGCAGTGCAATAAGGGACAGGGCCAATGAGCAGTTCTTC CASSAIRDRANEQFF
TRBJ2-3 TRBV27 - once TGTGCCAGCAGCCTATCACCTTCGACAGGTTTCACAGATACGCAGTATTTT CASSLSPSTGFTDTQYF
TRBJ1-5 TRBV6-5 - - TGTGCCAGCAGTTCCGGGACATCCGGGACTCAGCCCCAGCATTTT CASSSGTSGTQPQHF
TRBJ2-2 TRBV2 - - TGTGCCAGCAGTGAGGCCCGGAGCACCGGGGAGCTGTTTTTT CASSEARSTGELFF
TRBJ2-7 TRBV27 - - TGTGCCAGCAGTCCCCCTGACGGCTCCTACGAGCAGTACTTC CASSPPDGSYEQYF
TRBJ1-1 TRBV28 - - TGTGCCAGCAGTCTAGGACAGTTTACCGCTTTCTTT CASSLGQFTAFF
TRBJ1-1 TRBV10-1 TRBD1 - TGCGCCAGCAGTGAGTCGGGACAGGGGGTAACAGCTTTCTTT CASSESGQGVTAFF
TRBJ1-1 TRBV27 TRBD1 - TGTGCCAGCAGTATCAACAGGGGGCGGGTGGCTGAAGCTTTCTTT CASSINRGRVAEAFF
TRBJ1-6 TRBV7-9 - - TGTGCCAGCAGCTCAGCGACAGGTAGAAATAATTCACCCCTCCACTTT CASSSATGRNNSPLHF
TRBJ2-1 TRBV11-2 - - TGTGCCAGCAGCTTTGTCTCTTACAATGAGCAGTTCTTC CASSFVSYNEQFF
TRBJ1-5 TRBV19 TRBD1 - TGTGCCAGTAGTCCGTCTCGGGACAGGTCGACATTGCCCCAGCATTTT CASSPSRDRSTLPQHF
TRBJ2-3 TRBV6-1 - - TGTGCCAGCAGTGAAAGGGTCCCCAGTACAGATACGCAGTATTTT CASSERVPSTDTQYF
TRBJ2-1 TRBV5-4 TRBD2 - TGTGCCAGCAGAGCGGCGGGGGCCTACAATGAGCAGTTCTTC CASRAAGAYNEQFF
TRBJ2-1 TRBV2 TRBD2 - TGTGCCAGCGCACCCTGGAGGAATAGCGGGACCGGTGAGCAGTTCTTC CASAPWRNSGTGEQFF
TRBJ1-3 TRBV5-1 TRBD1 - TGCGCCAGCAGCTTGGCCGGGACAGCTGGAAACACCATATATTTT CASSLAGTAGNTIYF
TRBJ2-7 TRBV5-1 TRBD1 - TGCGCCAGCAGCTTGGAACAGGGGGCGACCTACGAGCAGTACTTC CASSLEQGATYEQYF
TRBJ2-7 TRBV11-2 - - TGTGCCAGCAGCTTAGGTGGCAGCTACGAGCAGTACTTC CASSLGGSYEQYF
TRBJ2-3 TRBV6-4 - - TGTGCCAGGATGCCGCTTGGCACAGATACGCAGTATTTT CARMPLGTDTQYF
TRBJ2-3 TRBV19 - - TGTGCCAGTTCTCGATCCCGCGATACGCAGTATTTT CASSRSRDTQYF
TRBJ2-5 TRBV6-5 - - TGTGCCAGCGGGGATGGGGGCAGTCAGTACTTC CASGDGGSQYF
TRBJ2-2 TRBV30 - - TGTGCCTGGAGTGTGTCTTCCGGGGAGCTGTTTTTT CAWSVSSGELFF
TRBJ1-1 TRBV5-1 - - TGCGCCAGCAGCCTTGATCGACAGGCCACTGAAGCTTTCTTT CASSLDRQATEAFF
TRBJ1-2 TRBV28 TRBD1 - TGTGCCAGCAGTACCCCAACAGGGGGCCGCGGCTATGGCTACACCTTC CASSTPTGGRGYGYTF
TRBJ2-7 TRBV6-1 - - TGTGCCAGCAGTGACACAGGAGGCGACTACGAGCAGTACTTC CASSDTGGDYEQYF
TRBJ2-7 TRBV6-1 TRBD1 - TGTGCCAGCAGTGGTATGACAGGGATTGTAGACGAGCAGTACTTC CASSGMTGIVDEQYF
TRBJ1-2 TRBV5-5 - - TGTGCCAGCAGCTTGATGGAGTCTCGGGACTATGGCTACACCTTC CASSLMESRDYGYTF
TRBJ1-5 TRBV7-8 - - TGTGCCAGCAGCGCAACCACAGGTTTCAATCAGCCCCAGCATTTT CASSATTGFNQPQHF
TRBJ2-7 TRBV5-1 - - TGCGCCAGCAGCTTGGATTCTGGCACCTACGAGCAGTACTTC CASSLDSGTYEQYF
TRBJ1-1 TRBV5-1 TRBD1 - TGCGCCAGCAGCCATGGGACAGGGAGTACTGAAGCTTTCTTT CASSHGTGSTEAFF
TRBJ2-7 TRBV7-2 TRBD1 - TGTGCCAGCAGCTCCCCGGGACAGGGTGGATTTGAGCAGTACTTC CASSSPGQGGFEQYF
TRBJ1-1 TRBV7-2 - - TGTGCCAGCAGTCATCACCATGAAGCTTTCTTT CASSHHHEAFF
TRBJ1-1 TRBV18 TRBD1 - TGTGCCACCGCCGGACAGGCGAACACTGAAGCTTTCTTT CATAGQANTEAFF
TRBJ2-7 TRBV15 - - TGTGCCACCGGGTCTGCCTACGAGCAGTACTTC CATGSAYEQYF
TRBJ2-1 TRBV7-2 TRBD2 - TGTGCCAGCAGCTTGCTAGCGGGAGTCCATGAGCAGTTCTTC CASSLLAGVHEQFF
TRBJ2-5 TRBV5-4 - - TGTGCCAGCAGCTTGCATCGTTACCAAGAGACCCAGTACTTC CASSLHRYQETQYF
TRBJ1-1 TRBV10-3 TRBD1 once TGTGCCATCAGGGAGACAGGGGACACTGAAGCTTTCTTT CAIRETGDTEAFF
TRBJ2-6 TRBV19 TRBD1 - TGTGCCAGTAGTCCACAGGGGGCGCAGGGGGCCAACGTCCTGACTTTC CASSPQGAQGANVLTF
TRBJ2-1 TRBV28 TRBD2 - TGTGCCAGCAGTTTATATGGGGGAGGGATGGAGGGCCATGGTGAGCAGTTCTTC CASSLYGGGMEGHGEQFF
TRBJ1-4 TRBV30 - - TGTGCCTGGAGCGGACAGCGGACAACTAATGAAAAACTGTTTTTT CAWSGQRTTNEKLFF
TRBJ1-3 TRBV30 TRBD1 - TGTGCCTGGCAGGGGGCGTTTGGAAACACCATATATTTT CAWQGAFGNTIYF
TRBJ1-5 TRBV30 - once TGTGCCTGGAGCGCCGGACAGAGCAATCAGCCCCAGCATTTT CAWSAGQSNQPQHF